The clone carrying this TCR beta chain was detected once. The PCR employed 60 Vbeta primers together with 13 Jbeta primers. The assay was immunoSEQ multiplex PCR, and TCRdb's table has in-frame clones only and misses some. In the table there are 130,000 to 150,000 clones, roughly 80% of which are singletons. This entry is derived from a study of cytomegalovirus exposure and HLA in healthy donors. Germline assignment: CDR1 SNHLY and CDR2 FYNNEI. The CDR3 totals 12 residues. V lost 8 bases and J lost 8, with 15 bases in between. This chain links TRBV2 with TRBJ1-2; D ambiguous. The clonotype was recovered from a man aged 40-50 years in good health and CMV-seropositive. Sequencing used PBMCs. For the CDR3, the DNA is TGTGCCAGCTTGCGAGTCGGCGGCGGCTACACCTTC. Translating it yields CASLRVGGGYTF.